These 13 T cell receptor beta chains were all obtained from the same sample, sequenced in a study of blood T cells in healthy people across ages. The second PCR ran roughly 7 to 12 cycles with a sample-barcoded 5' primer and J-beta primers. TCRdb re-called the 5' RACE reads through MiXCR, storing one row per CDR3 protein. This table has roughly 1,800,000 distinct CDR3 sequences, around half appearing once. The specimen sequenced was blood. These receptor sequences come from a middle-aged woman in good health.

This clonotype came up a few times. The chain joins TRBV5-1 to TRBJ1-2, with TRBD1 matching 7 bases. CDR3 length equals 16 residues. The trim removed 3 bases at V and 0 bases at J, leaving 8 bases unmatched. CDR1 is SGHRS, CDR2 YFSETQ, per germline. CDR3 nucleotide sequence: TGCGCCAGCAGCTGGGAAACCGGGACAGCTAACTATGGCTACACCTTC. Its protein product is CASSWETGTANYGYTF.

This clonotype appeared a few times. The DNA of the CDR3 is TGTGCCAGCAGTTCCCGGGGGGAGGGATTCGGGTACGAGCAGTACTTC. Translated: CASSSRGEGFGYEQYF. V gene TRBV12-3 or TRBV12-4 combines with J gene TRBJ2-7, with 7 bases aligning to TRBD2. The CDR3 contains 16 residues. Trimming at V came to 4 bases and at J to 4 bases, leaving 13 bases not matched to a gene.

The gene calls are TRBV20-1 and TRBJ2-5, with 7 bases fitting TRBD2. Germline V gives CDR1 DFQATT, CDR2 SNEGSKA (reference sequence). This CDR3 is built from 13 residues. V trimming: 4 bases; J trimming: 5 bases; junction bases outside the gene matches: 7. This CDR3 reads CSAIQLASETQYF. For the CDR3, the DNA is TGCAGTGCTATTCAACTAGCGTCCGAGACCCAGTACTTC.

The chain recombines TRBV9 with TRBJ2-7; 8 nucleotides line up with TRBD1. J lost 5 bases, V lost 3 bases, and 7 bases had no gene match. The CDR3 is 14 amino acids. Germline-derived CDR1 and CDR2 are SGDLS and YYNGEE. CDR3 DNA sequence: TGTGCCAGCAGCGGGACAGGGCCAACGAACGAGCAGTACTTC. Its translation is CASSGTGPTNEQYF.

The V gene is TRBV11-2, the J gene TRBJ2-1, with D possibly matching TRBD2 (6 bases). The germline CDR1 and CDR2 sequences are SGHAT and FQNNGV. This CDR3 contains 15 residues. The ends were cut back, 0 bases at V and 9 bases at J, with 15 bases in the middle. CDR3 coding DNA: TGTGCCAGCAGCTTAGACGGGGGTTATTATAGTGAGCAGTTCTTC. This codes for CASSLDGGYYSEQFF.

This CDR3 reads CASSVPSLAGPGYEQFF. The CDR3 coding sequence is TGTGCCAGCAGCGTACCATCCTTAGCGGGGCCAGGTTATGAGCAGTTCTTC. The chain is built from TRBV28 and TRBJ2-1, with 8 bases that match TRBD2. The junction had 18 bases not matched to a gene; V was cut back by 6 bases and J by 8 bases. The CDR3 sequence is 17 residues long. From germline, CDR1 is MDHEN and CDR2 SYDVKM.

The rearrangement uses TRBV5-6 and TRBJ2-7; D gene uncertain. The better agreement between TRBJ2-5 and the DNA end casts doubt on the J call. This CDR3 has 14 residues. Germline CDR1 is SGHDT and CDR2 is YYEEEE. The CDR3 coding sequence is TGTGCCAGCAGCTTGGGGCTTGACGAAGAGACCCAGTACTTC. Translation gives CASSLGLDEETQYF.

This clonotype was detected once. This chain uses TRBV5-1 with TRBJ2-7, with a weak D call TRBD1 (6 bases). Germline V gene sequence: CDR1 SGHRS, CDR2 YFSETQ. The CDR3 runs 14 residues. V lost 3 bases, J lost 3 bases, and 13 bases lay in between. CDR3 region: CASSSYLQGYEQYF. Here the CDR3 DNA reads TGCGCCAGCAGCTCATACCTACAGGGCTACGAGCAGTACTTC.

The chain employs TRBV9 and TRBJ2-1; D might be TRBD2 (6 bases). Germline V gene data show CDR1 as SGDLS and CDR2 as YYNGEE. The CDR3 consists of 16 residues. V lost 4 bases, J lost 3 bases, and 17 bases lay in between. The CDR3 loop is CASSPRGAGYYNEQFF. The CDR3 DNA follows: TGTGCCAGCAGCCCCCGCGGGGCGGGTTACTACAATGAGCAGTTCTTC.

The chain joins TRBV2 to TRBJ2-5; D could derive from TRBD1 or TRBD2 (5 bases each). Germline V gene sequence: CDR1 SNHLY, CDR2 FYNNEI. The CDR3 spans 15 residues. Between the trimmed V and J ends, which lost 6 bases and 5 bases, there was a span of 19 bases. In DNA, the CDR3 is TGTGCCAGCAGGGGGGACCCAGGTTCCCATGAGACCCAGTACTTC. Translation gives CASRGDPGSHETQYF.

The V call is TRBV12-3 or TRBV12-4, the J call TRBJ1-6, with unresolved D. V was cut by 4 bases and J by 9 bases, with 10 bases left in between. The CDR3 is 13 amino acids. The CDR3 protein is CASSSYAGSPLHF. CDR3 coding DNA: TGTGCCAGCAGTTCTTACGCAGGTTCACCCCTCCACTTT.

The CDR3 protein is CASSQDITTTSTDTQYF. In DNA form, the CDR3 reads TGTGCCAGCAGCCAAGATATCACTACCACTAGCACAGATACGCAGTATTTT. This rearrangement joins TRBV4-2 to TRBJ2-3; D not certain. The ends were cut back, 0 bases at V and 0 bases at J, with 13 bases in the middle. From germline, CDR1 is LGHNA and CDR2 YNFKEQ. This CDR3 has 17 residues.

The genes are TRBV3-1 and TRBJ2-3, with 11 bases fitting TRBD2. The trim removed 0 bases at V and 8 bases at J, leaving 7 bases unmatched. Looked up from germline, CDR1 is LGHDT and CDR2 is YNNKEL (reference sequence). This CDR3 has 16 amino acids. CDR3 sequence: CASSQEASGGFGTQYF. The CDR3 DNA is TGTGCCAGCAGCCAAGAGGCTAGCGGGGGGTTTGGTACGCAGTATTTT.